One and the same sample provided the 30 T cell receptor beta chains below, sequenced in a study of blood T cells in healthy people across ages. Primers used in a second PCR of roughly 7 to 11 cycles were a sample-barcoded 5' primer and a J-beta primer mix. TCRdb reanalysed the 5' RACE reads using MiXCR and keeps one entry per CDR3 protein. The sample carries 950,000 to 1,200,000 distinct CDR3 sequences, under 40% recorded once. Sequencing was carried out using blood. The source of these receptors is a man aged 18 to 29 in good health.

This clonotype was observed at least ten times. The chain couples TRBV20-1 to TRBJ2-3, with D uncertain. V was shortened by 6 bases and J by 4 bases, with 17 bases between the two germline ends. CDR3 size: 14 residues. Germline CDR1 reads DFQATT; CDR2 reads SNEGSKA (reference sequence). The CDR3 coding sequence is TGCAGTGCCACCCATACCAGAAACTCAGATACGCAGTATTTT. Encoded protein: CSATHTRNSDTQYF.

The chain carries TRBV20-1 and TRBJ1-2, with 7 bases that match TRBD1. V shed 5 bases, J shed 9 bases, and the junction held 6 bases outside the gene matches. Germline CDR1 DFQATT, CDR2 SNEGSKA (reference sequence). The CDR3 sequence is 11 residues long. CDR3 sequence: CSALEGARYTF. The CDR3 DNA reads TGCAGTGCTTTGGAGGGGGCTCGCTACACCTTC.

The gene calls are TRBV6-2 or TRBV6-3 and TRBJ1-4, with D possibly being TRBD1 (5 bases). CDR1 and CDR2 (germline): MNHEY, SVGEGT. The CDR3 length is 15 residues. V was clipped by 7 bases and J by 3 bases, with 15 bases between them. CDR3 protein: CASNDGGGANEKLFF. The CDR3 DNA follows: TGTGCCAGCAACGACGGGGGTGGAGCTAATGAAAAACTGTTTTTT.

As concerns this clonotype: Since a much larger clone is just one base distant, this may be a read error. The chain uses TRBV4-1 and TRBJ2-2; a possible D gene is TRBD2 (6 bases). The germline CDR1 and CDR2 sequences are MGHRA and YSYEKL. CDR3 length equals 17 residues. Trimming shortened V by 0 bases and J by 1 base, and 12 bases separated the two germline ends. DNA for the CDR3: TGCGCCAGCAGCCAAGAAGCGCGGGGTAGGAACACCGGGGAGCTGTTTTTT. Amino acid sequence: CASSQEARGRNTGELFF.

This clonotype has more than one count but fewer than ten. The J gene is TRBJ1-1, the V gene TRBV7-2, with 8 bases fitting TRBD1. Germline CDR1 reads SGHTA; CDR2 reads FQGNSA. With 4 bases clipped from V and 0 bases from J, the junction kept 7 bases outside the gene matches. The CDR3 is made up of 16 amino acids. The chain's CDR3 is CASSYQTGEVNTEAFF. The CDR3 DNA sequence: TGTGCCAGCAGCTACCAGACAGGGGAGGTGAACACTGAAGCTTTCTTT.

The rearrangement links TRBV6-1 to TRBJ2-7; 7 bases are a match to TRBD1. The germline V gene has CDR1 MNHNS and CDR2 SASEGT. There are 14 residues in the CDR3. The trim removed 4 bases at V and 10 bases at J, leaving 13 bases unmatched. CDR3: CASSAIRDRGTQYF. CDR3 nucleotides: TGTGCCAGCAGTGCAATCCGGGACAGAGGAACCCAGTACTTC.

J is TRBJ2-7 and V is TRBV11-2, with D hard to call. Deletions cut 1 base from V and 3 bases from J, with 7 bases between. Germline CDR1 is SGHAT and CDR2 is FQNNGV. The CDR3 consists of 13 residues. In nucleotides, the CDR3 is TGTGCCAGCAGCTTAGGTTCCGTCTACGAGCAGTACTTC. It is translated as CASSLGSVYEQYF.

The V gene is TRBV18, the J gene TRBJ2-1; tentatively, D is TRBD1 (6 bases). Germline V lookup: CDR1 KGHSH, CDR2 LQKENI. This CDR3 comprises 17 residues. Trimming removed 5 bases from V and 2 bases from J, with 19 bases in between. CDR3 protein: CASSEKHRDRAYNEQFF. CDR3 DNA sequence: TGTGCCAGCTCAGAAAAACACAGGGATCGGGCCTACAATGAGCAGTTCTTC.

The rearrangement joins TRBV7-2 to TRBJ1-2; unclear D gene. Germline V lookup: CDR1 SGHTA, CDR2 FQGNSA. The CDR3 extends over 15 amino acids. Trimming took off 5 bases at V and 5 bases at J, with 18 bases between the two ends. As DNA, the CDR3 is TGTGCCAGCAGCCCCCTCAACCCCGGATTTTATGGCTACACCTTC. Amino acid sequence: CASSPLNPGFYGYTF. The whole variable domain, remainder taken from reference TRBV7-2 and TRBJ1-2, is GAGVSQSPSNKVTEKGKDVELRCDPISGHTALYWYRQSLGQGLEFLIYFQGNSAPDKSGLPSDRFSAERTGGSVSTLTIQRTQQEDSAVYLCASSPLNPGFYGYTFGSGTRLTVV.

The chain has TRBV7-9 and TRBJ1-1; TRBD1 matches 8 bases. This CDR3 contains 14 residues. Germline V CDR1 and CDR2: SEHNR, FQNEAQ (reference sequence). J was trimmed by 4 bases and V by 10 bases; bases with no gene match: 11. This CDR3 is CATTPGGQRTEAFF. DNA for the CDR3: TGTGCCACCACTCCAGGGGGCCAGCGCACTGAAGCTTTCTTT. Full variable domain (outside the CDR3, taken from reference TRBV7-9 and TRBJ1-1): DTGVSQNPRHKITKRGQNVTFRCDPISEHNRLYWYRQTLGQGPEFLTYFQNEAQLEKSRLLSDRFSAERPKGSFSTLEIQRTEQGDSAMYLCATTPGGQRTEAFFGQGTRLTVV.

The chain carries TRBV4-3 and TRBJ2-1, with a possible D match to TRBD1 (6 bases). V was pared by 1 base and J by 10 bases, with 17 bases between. The CDR3 is 15 amino acids. Germline V gives CDR1 LGHNA, CDR2 YSLEER. The CDR3 sequence is CASSQGPKGVGEQFF. Here the CDR3 DNA reads TGCGCCAGCAGCCAAGGCCCCAAGGGGGTGGGAGAGCAGTTCTTC.

In its sample, this clonotype was seen a few times. The V call is TRBV12-3 or TRBV12-4, the J call TRBJ1-1; perhaps TRBD1 as D (5 bases). This CDR3 comprises 14 residues. V gave up 6 bases and J gave up 3 bases, with 14 bases separating them. The DNA for the CDR3 is TGTGCCAGCAGGTCTAAGGGGAGGGACACTGAAGCTTTCTTT. Encoded protein: CASRSKGRDTEAFF.

This clonotype turned up a few times. The V gene is TRBV20-1, the J gene TRBJ2-2; 7 nucleotides match TRBD2. Germline loops: CDR1 DFQATT, CDR2 SNEGSKA (reference sequence). This CDR3 contains 16 residues. Germline trimming cut 2 bases from V and 7 bases from J; bases unmatched to any gene: 13. CDR3 DNA: TGCAGTGCTAGATCGTTTTCCGGGAGGTTAGGCGGGGAGCTGTTTTTT. This sequence encodes CSARSFSGRLGGELFF.

This clonotype was picked up many times. A read error may produce the germline difference seen at one junction end. This sequence joins TRBV7-2 and TRBJ1-5; 7 nucleotides line up with TRBD1. CDR1 is SGHTA, CDR2 FQGNSA, per germline. CDR3 length equals 14 residues. CDR3 DNA: TGTGCCAGCAGTTTAGGGACAGTCAATCAGCCCCAGCATTTT. Amino acid sequence: CASSLGTVNQPQHF.

This clonotype was observed many times. The V gene is TRBV12-3 or TRBV12-4, the J gene TRBJ2-1; D possibly corresponds to TRBD2 (6 bases). The CDR3 has 13 amino acids. V was clipped by 6 bases and J by 6 bases, with 12 bases between them. The CDR3 nucleotides read TGTGCCAGCAGCCTTAGGGGACTCAATGAGCAGTTCTTC. Residues: CASSLRGLNEQFF.

The rearrangement joins TRBV7-2 to TRBJ2-3; D might be TRBD2 (6 bases). CDR1 SGHTA and CDR2 FQGNSA come from the germline V gene. This CDR3 contains 15 residues. Deletions cut 5 bases from V and 6 bases from J, with 18 bases between. CDR3 sequence (DNA): TGTGCCAGCAGCACCATGGCGGGGATAAGCGATACGCAGTATTTT. It specifies CASSTMAGISDTQYF.

The chain has TRBV7-2 and TRBJ2-7, with D hard to call. V was shortened by 4 bases and J by 0 bases, with 13 bases between the two germline ends. The CDR3 runs 15 residues. Germline assignment: CDR1 SGHTA and CDR2 FQGNSA. The CDR3 loop reads CASSSEARASYEQYF. The CDR3 coding sequence is TGTGCCAGCAGCTCCGAGGCAAGAGCCTCCTACGAGCAGTACTTC.

The rearrangement joins TRBV20-1 to TRBJ1-1, with D perhaps matching TRBD1 (6 bases). The CDR3 is 13 residues long. The V gene's germline CDR1 is DFQATT and CDR2 SNEGSKA (reference sequence). The ends were cut back, 0 bases at V and 8 bases at J, with 13 bases in the middle. The CDR3 sequence is CSARDQGPGEAFF. Written as DNA, the CDR3 is TGCAGTGCTAGAGATCAGGGGCCAGGAGAAGCTTTCTTT.

V and J are TRBV6-2 or TRBV6-3 and TRBJ2-6, with TRBD1 identical over 10 bases. The trim removed 4 bases at V and 6 bases at J, leaving 3 bases unmatched. CDR1 is MNHEY, CDR2 SVGEGT, per germline. This CDR3 comprises 15 residues. The CDR3 sequence is CASSSTGGTANVLTF. DNA of the CDR3: TGTGCCAGCAGTTCGACAGGGGGCACGGCCAACGTCCTGACTTTC.

The sample holds a few counts of this clonotype. A read error may produce the germline difference seen at one junction end. The J gene is TRBJ1-1, the V gene TRBV2; the D gene is possibly TRBD1 (5 bases). This CDR3 contains 14 residues. Germline lookup yields CDR1 SNHLY and CDR2 FYNNEI. CDR3 sequence reads: CASREDSMNTEAFF. CDR3 DNA sequence: TGTGCCAGCAGGGAAGACAGCATGAACACTGAAGCTTTCTTT.

The chain employs TRBV4-3 and TRBJ2-3; D is possibly TRBD1 (6 bases). Germline loops: CDR1 LGHNA, CDR2 YSLEER. The CDR3 covers 17 residues. Trimming pared 0 bases from V and 2 bases from J, leaving 15 bases between. CDR3 amino acids: CASSQDWTATSTDTQYF. The CDR3, as DNA: TGCGCCAGCAGCCAAGACTGGACAGCGACTTCCACAGATACGCAGTATTTT.

In its sample, this clonotype was seen a few times. The chain recombines TRBV9 with TRBJ1-6, with 9 bases identical to TRBD1. Losses at the gene ends were 2 bases for V and 9 bases for J; bases not matched to a gene: 9. Germline V gives CDR1 SGDLS, CDR2 YYNGEE. The CDR3 totals 16 residues. For the CDR3, the DNA is TGTGCCAGCAGCGTGGCAATGGGACAGGGAGGTTCACCCCTCCACTTT. The encoded protein is CASSVAMGQGGSPLHF.

The chain carries TRBV7-3 and TRBJ2-4; D remains ambiguous. The better agreement between TRBJ2-7 and the DNA end casts doubt on the J call. The CDR3 totals 13 residues. Germline assignment: CDR1 SGHTA and CDR2 FQGTGA. CDR3: CASSLNGEYEQYF. The CDR3 bases are TGTGCCAGCAGCTTAAATGGGGAATACGAGCAGTACTTC.

The V call is TRBV3-1, the J call TRBJ1-6; D not resolved. Trimming removed 4 bases at V and 11 bases at J, with 12 bases between. Germline lookup yields CDR1 LGHDT and CDR2 YNNKEL (reference sequence). This CDR3 comprises 13 residues. The CDR3 DNA reads as TGTGCCAGCAGCCCTTGGACCGGGGCACCCCTCCACTTT. Its protein product is CASSPWTGAPLHF.

This clonotype was observed a handful of times. The chain joins TRBV20-1 to TRBJ2-2; D is possibly TRBD1 (5 bases). The CDR3 has 15 residues. Germline V gene sequence: CDR1 DFQATT, CDR2 SNEGSKA (reference sequence). Trimming removed 2 bases at V and 1 base at J, with 11 bases between. DNA of the CDR3: TGCAGTGCTAGACCACCTACAGGGAACACCGGGGAGCTGTTTTTT. Translation: CSARPPTGNTGELFF.

As concerns this clonotype: Its ends do not fully match the called genes, so a read error is possible. The J gene is TRBJ2-3, the V gene TRBV7-8; D is perhaps TRBD1 (6 bases). The CDR3 loop spans 15 amino acids. Looked up from germline, CDR1 is SGHVS and CDR2 is FQNEAQ. This CDR3 reads CATFKNRASGDTRYF. The CDR3 DNA reads TGTGCCACCTTCAAAAACAGGGCTTCTGGAGATACGCGGTATTTT.

V is TRBV3-1 and J is TRBJ2-1; TRBD1 aligns across 7 bases. Germline V CDR1 and CDR2: LGHDT, YNNKEL (reference sequence). The CDR3 loop spans 16 amino acids. V lost 4 bases, J lost 4 bases, and 10 bases stayed unmatched. Written as DNA, the CDR3 is TGTGCCAGCAGCCCCCCCCCGACAGGGCTTTACAATGAGCAGTTCTTC. Translated, it gives CASSPPPTGLYNEQFF.

The V and J genes are TRBV5-1 and TRBJ1-1; D might be TRBD1 (6 bases). Germline V CDR1 and CDR2: SGHRS, YFSETQ. V was clipped by 4 bases and J by 4 bases, with 17 bases between them. CDR3 length: 15 amino acids. Written as DNA, the CDR3 is TGCGCCAGCAGCCCCCTAGGGACACAGGGCACTGAAGCTTTCTTT. Protein product: CASSPLGTQGTEAFF.

The J gene is TRBJ1-2, the V gene TRBV2, with TRBD1 as a possible D gene (5 bases). CDR1 and CDR2 from the germline V gene are SNHLY and FYNNEI. V dropped 3 bases and J dropped 2 bases, with 13 bases sitting between them. The CDR3 runs 15 residues. Written as DNA, the CDR3 is TGTGCCAGCAGTGAGACAGACCCCTTGAACTATGGCTACACCTTC. Translated, it gives CASSETDPLNYGYTF.

This clonotype has only a few counts. The gene calls are TRBV28 and TRBJ1-5, with D unresolved. CDR3 length: 14 residues. CDR1 and CDR2 from the germline V gene are MDHEN and SYDVKM. Trimming took off 6 bases at V and 9 bases at J, with 18 bases between the two ends. The DNA for the CDR3 is TGTGCCAGCAGGAGCCTTGTCCCCGACCGGCCCCAGCATTTT. This codes for CASRSLVPDRPQHF.